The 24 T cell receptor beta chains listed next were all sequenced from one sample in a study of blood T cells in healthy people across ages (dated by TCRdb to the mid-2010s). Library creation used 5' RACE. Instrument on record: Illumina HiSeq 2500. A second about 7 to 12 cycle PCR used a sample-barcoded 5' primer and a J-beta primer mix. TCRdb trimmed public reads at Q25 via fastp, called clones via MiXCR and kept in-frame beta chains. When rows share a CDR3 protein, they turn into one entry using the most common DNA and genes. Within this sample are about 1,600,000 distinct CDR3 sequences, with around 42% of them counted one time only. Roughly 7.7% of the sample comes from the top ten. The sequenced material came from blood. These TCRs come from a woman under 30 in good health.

The CDR3 DNA sequence: TGTGCCACCAGCAGGGACAGGGCTTGGACTGAAGCTTTCTTT. It translates to CATSRDRAWTEAFF. The V call is TRBV15, the J call TRBJ1-1; 8 positions match TRBD1. The length of the CDR3 is 14 residues. The trim removed 3 bases at V and 5 bases at J, leaving 5 bases unmatched. The germline gives CDR1 LNHNV, CDR2 YYDKDF (reference sequence).

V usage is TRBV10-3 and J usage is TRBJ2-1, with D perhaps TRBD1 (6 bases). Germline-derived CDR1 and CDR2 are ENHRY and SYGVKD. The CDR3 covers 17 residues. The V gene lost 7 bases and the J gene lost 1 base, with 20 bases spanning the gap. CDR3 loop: CAIKPASFDRSYNEQFF. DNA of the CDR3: TGTGCCATCAAACCAGCTTCATTCGACAGGTCCTACAATGAGCAGTTCTTC.

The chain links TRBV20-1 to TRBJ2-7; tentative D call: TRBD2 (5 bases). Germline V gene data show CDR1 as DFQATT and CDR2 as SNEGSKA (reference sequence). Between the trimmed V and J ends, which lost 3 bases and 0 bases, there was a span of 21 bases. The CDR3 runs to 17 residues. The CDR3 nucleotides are TGCAGTGCTAGCAGCCTAGCAGGAATCCTAAGCTCCTACGAGCAGTACTTC. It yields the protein CSASSLAGILSSYEQYF.

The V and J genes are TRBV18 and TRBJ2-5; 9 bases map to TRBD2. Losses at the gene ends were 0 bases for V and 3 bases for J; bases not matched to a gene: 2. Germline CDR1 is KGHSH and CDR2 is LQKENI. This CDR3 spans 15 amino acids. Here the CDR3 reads CASSPPASGEETQYF. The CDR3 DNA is TGTGCCAGCTCACCACCGGCTAGCGGGGAAGAGACCCAGTACTTC.

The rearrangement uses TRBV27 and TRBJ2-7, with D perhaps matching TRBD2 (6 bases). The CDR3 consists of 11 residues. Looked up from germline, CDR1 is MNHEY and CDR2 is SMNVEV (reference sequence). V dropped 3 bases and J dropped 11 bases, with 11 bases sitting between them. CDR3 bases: TGTGCCAGCAGTTTCAGGGACTCTGAGTACTTC. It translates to CASSFRDSEYF.

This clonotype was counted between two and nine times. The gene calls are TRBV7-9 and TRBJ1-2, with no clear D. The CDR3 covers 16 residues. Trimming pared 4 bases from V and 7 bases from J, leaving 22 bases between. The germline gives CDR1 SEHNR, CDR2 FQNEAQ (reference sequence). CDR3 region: CASSSSSAGAGGGYTF. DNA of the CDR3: TGTGCCAGCAGCTCCTCATCGGCAGGTGCTGGTGGTGGCTACACCTTC.

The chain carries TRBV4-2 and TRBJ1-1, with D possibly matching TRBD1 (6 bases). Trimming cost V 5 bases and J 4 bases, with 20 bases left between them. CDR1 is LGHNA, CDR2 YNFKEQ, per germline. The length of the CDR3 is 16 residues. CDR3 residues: CASSSEGQGQSTEAFF. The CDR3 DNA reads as TGTGCCAGCAGCTCAGAAGGGCAGGGGCAAAGCACTGAAGCTTTCTTT.

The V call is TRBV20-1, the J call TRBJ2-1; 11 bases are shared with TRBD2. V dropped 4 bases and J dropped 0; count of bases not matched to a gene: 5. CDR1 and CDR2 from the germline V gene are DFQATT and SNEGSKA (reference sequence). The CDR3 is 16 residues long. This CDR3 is CSAIRLAGTSYNEQFF. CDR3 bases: TGCAGTGCTATCCGACTAGCGGGGACCTCCTACAATGAGCAGTTCTTC.

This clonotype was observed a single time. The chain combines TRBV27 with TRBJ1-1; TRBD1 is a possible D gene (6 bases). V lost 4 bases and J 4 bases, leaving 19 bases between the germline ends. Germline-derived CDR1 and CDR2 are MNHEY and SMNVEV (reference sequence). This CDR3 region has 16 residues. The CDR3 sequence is CASSSAGGGRVTEAFF. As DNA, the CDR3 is TGTGCCAGCAGTTCCGCTGGGGGCGGAAGAGTCACTGAAGCTTTCTTT.

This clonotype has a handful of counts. CDR3 nucleotide sequence: TGCGCCAGCAGCTTGCTAGCGGATGCCTCCTACAATGAGCAGTTCTTC. Translated, it gives CASSLLADASYNEQFF. The chain recombines TRBV5-1 with TRBJ2-1; 7 bases map to TRBD2. CDR3 length: 16 residues. Germline V gene data show CDR1 as SGHRS and CDR2 as YFSETQ. The trim removed 1 base at V and 0 bases at J, leaving 4 bases unmatched.

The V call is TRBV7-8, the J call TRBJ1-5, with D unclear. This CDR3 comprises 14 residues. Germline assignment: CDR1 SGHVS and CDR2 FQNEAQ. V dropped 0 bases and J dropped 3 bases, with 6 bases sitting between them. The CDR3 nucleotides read TGTGCCAGCAGCTTAGCCACCTCCAATCAGCCCCAGCATTTT. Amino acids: CASSLATSNQPQHF.

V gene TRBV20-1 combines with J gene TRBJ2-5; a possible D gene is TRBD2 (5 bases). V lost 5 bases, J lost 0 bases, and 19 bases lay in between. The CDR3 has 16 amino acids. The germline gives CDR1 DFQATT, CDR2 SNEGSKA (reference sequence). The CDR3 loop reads CSASHPPGSNQETQYF. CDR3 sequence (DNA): TGCAGTGCTTCCCACCCTCCGGGAAGCAACCAAGAGACCCAGTACTTC.

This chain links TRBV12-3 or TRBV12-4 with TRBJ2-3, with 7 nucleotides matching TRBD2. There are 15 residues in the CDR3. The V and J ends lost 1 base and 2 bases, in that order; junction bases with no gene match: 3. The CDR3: CASSLETSLTDTQYF. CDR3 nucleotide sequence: TGTGCCAGCAGTTTAGAGACTAGCCTCACAGATACGCAGTATTTT.

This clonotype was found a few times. The CDR3 region is CASSQDGLAGGSSYNEQFF. CDR3 DNA: TGCGCCAGCAGCCAAGATGGGCTAGCGGGCGGAAGCTCCTACAATGAGCAGTTCTTC. The V and J genes are TRBV4-1 and TRBJ2-1, with 8 bases that match TRBD2. The CDR3 has 19 residues. CDR1 MGHRA and CDR2 YSYEKL come from the germline V gene. V lost 0 bases, J lost 0 bases, and 10 bases stayed unmatched.

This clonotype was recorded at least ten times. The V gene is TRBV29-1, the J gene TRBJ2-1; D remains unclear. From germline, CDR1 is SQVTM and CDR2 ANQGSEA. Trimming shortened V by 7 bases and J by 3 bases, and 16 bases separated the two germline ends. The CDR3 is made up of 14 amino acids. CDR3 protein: CSGPSPDNYNEQFF. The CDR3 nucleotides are TGCAGCGGCCCAAGCCCTGACAACTACAATGAGCAGTTCTTC.

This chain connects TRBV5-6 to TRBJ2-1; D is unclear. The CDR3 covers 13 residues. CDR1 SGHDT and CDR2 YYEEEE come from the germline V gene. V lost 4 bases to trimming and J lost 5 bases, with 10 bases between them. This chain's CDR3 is CASSLRTHNEQFF. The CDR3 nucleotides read TGTGCCAGCAGCCTAAGGACCCACAATGAGCAGTTCTTC.

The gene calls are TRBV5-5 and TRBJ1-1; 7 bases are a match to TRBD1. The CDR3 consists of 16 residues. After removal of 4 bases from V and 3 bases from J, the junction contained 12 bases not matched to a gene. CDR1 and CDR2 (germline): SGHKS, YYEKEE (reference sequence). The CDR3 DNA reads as TGTGCCAGCAGCCCCGCAGGGGGGGAGTGGGACACTGAAGCTTTCTTT. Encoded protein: CASSPAGGEWDTEAFF.

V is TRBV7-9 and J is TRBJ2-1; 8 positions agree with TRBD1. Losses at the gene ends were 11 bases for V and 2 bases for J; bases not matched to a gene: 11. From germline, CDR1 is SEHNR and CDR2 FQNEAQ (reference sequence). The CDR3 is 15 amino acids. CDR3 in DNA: TGTGCCCAGGGGGCCGTACCGAAACCCTACAATGAGCAGTTCTTC. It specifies CAQGAVPKPYNEQFF. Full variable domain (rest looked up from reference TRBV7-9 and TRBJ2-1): DTGVSQNPRHKITKRGQNVTFRCDPISEHNRLYWYRQTLGQGPEFLTYFQNEAQLEKSRLLSDRFSAERPKGSFSTLEIQRTEQGDSAMYLCAQGAVPKPYNEQFFGPGTRLTVL.

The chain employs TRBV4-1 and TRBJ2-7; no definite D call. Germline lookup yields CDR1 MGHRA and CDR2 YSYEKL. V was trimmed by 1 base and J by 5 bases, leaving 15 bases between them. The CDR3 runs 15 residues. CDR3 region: CASSQVGGVPNEQYF. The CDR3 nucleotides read TGCGCCAGCAGCCAAGTAGGTGGGGTTCCTAACGAGCAGTACTTC.

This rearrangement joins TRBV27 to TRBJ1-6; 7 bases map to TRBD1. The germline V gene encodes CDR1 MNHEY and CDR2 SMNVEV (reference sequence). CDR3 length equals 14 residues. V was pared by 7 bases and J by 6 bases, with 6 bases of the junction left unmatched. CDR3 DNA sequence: TGTGCCAGCACTTGGGGGACAGTTAATTCACCCCTCCACTTT. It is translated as CASTWGTVNSPLHF.

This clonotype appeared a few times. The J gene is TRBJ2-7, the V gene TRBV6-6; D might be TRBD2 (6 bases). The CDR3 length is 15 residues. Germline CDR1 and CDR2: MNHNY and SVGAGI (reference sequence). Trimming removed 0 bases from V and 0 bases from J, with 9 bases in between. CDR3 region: CASSYSSGFSYEQYF. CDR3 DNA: TGTGCCAGCAGTTACTCTAGCGGATTCTCCTACGAGCAGTACTTC.

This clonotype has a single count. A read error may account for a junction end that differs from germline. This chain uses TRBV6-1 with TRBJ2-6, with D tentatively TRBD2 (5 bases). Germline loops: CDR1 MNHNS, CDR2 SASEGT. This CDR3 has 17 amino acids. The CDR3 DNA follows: TGTGCCGGCAGTCCCCGGACTGTGAGCTCTGGGGCCAACGTCCTGACTTTC. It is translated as CAGSPRTVSSGANVLTF.

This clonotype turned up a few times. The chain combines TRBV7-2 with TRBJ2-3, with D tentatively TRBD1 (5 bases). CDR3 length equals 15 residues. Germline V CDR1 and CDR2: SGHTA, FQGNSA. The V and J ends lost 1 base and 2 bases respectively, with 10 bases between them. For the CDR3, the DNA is TGTGCCAGCAGCTTAGGGGGCAGGCACACAGATACGCAGTATTTT. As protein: CASSLGGRHTDTQYF. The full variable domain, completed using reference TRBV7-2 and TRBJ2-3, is GAGVSQSPSNKVTEKGKDVELRCDPISGHTALYWYRQSLGQGLEFLIYFQGNSAPDKSGLPSDRFSAERTGGSVSTLTIQRTQQEDSAVYLCASSLGGRHTDTQYFGPGTRLTVL.

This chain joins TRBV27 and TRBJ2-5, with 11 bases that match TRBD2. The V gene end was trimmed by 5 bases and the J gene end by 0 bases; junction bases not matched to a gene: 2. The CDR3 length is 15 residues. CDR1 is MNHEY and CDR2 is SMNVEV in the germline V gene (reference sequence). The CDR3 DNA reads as TGTGCCAGCAGTAGTAGCGGGAGGGACCAAGAGACCCAGTACTTC. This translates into CASSSSGRDQETQYF.